This T cell receptor beta chain was documented in a study of blood T cell repertoires in COVID-19. Sequencing used immunoSEQ multiplex PCR; TCRdb keeps in-frame clones, though not all of them. The profile covers around 60,000 clones, with approximately 80% appearing a single time and roughly 5.5% taken by the ten largest. Germline V gives CDR1 MGHDK, CDR2 SYGVNS. The CDR3 has 16 residues. With V trimmed by 5 bases and J by 4 bases, 9 bases remained unmatched. This clonotype was obtained from an older man with acute or convalescent COVID-19. Sample: peripheral blood. The rearrangement uses TRBV25-1 and TRBJ2-1; TRBD1 matches 9 bases. CDR3 nucleotides: TGTGCCAGCAGTCACCCGGGACAGGGAATATACAATGAGCAGTTCTTC. Amino acids: CASSHPGQGIYNEQFF.